This passage covers 31 T cell receptor beta chains from one sample sequenced in a study of blood T cell repertoires in COVID-19. Clones were read by immunoSEQ multiplex PCR, and TCRdb kept only the in-frame ones, dropping some. The sample consists of approximately 140,000 clones, approximately 80% of them appearing once. Sequencing was carried out using peripheral blood. These receptors were collected from a man between 60 and 75 years old with active or convalescent COVID-19.

This chain uses TRBV2 with TRBJ1-2; possibly TRBD1 for D (6 bases). This CDR3 region has 13 residues. The V gene lost 6 bases and the J gene lost 4 bases, with 12 bases spanning the gap. Germline-derived CDR1 and CDR2 are SNHLY and FYNNEI. CDR3 loop: CASSPQGSYGYTF. In DNA, the CDR3 is TGTGCCAGCAGCCCCCAGGGGTCCTATGGCTACACCTTC.

The rearrangement joins TRBV3-1 (or the pseudogene TRBV3-2) to TRBJ2-2, with D perhaps matching TRBD2 (6 bases). This CDR3 comprises 17 residues. The V end lost 4 bases, the J end lost 5 bases, and 20 bases lay between the germline ends. From germline, CDR1 is LGHDT and CDR2 YNNKEL (reference sequence). This chain's CDR3 is CASSLTPGGIGTGELFF. The CDR3 DNA reads TGTGCCAGCAGCCTCACACCCGGGGGTATTGGGACCGGGGAGCTGTTTTTT.

V gene TRBV4-3 combines with J gene TRBJ2-5, with 9 bases matching TRBD2. J lost 3 bases, V lost 5 bases, and 7 bases had no gene match. The CDR3 totals 15 residues. Germline values: CDR1 LGHNA, CDR2 YSLEER. As DNA, the CDR3 is TGCGCCAGCAGCGTTAGACTAGCGGCAGAAGAGACCCAGTACTTC. Protein product: CASSVRLAAEETQYF.

The V and J genes are TRBV19 and TRBJ1-1; 11 bases match TRBD1. From germline, CDR1 is LNHDA and CDR2 SQIVND (reference sequence). The CDR3 has 15 amino acids. Trimming took 5 bases from V and 4 from J; bases not matched to a gene: 6. The CDR3 coding sequence is TGTGCCAGTAGTTGGACAGGGGGCATGACCACTGAAGCTTTCTTT. Translation gives CASSWTGGMTTEAFF.

This clone was observed at least ten times. V gene TRBV6-5 combines with J gene TRBJ2-5, with D hard to call. Trimming shortened V by 8 bases and J by 5 bases, and 6 bases separated the two germline ends. Per the germline V gene, CDR1 is MNHEY and CDR2 is SVGAGI. This CDR3 contains 10 residues. CDR3 in DNA: TGTGCCAGCCAGAGGGAGACCCAGTACTTC. Translating gives CASQRETQYF.

This clone was counted between two and nine times. The V and J genes are TRBV2 and TRBJ1-4; TRBD1 aligns across 7 bases. The V gene's germline CDR1 is SNHLY and CDR2 FYNNEI. V was clipped by 5 bases and J by 3 bases; unmatched bases: 6. CDR3 length: 15 residues. CDR3 sequence: CASSYLGQPNEKLFF. The CDR3 nucleotides are TGTGCCAGCAGTTACTTGGGACAGCCTAATGAAAAACTGTTTTTT. Together with reference TRBV2 and TRBJ1-4, the CDR3 gives the full variable domain: EPEVTQTPSHQVTQMGQEVILRCVPISNHLYFYWYRQILGQKVEFLVSFYNNEISEKSEIFDDQFSVERPDGSNFTLKIRSTKLEDSAMYFCASSYLGQPNEKLFFGSGTQLSVL.

Notes on this clone: Sequence at one end of the junction differs from germline and may be a read error. The chain joins TRBV7-2 to TRBJ2-3; D is possibly TRBD2 (6 bases). From germline, CDR1 is SGHTA and CDR2 FQGNSA. The CDR3 loop spans 12 amino acids. In DNA form, the CDR3 reads TGTGCCAGCAGCGCCGGGACTCCCCTCCCGGATTTT. Translating gives CASSAGTPLPDF.

This clone was recorded once. The J gene is TRBJ1-1, the V gene TRBV7-3; 10 bases agree with TRBD1. Per the germline V gene, CDR1 is SGHTA and CDR2 is FQGTGA. The V segment lost 5 bases and the J segment 3 bases; nucleotides outside the gene matches: 3. CDR3 size: 14 residues. The CDR3 loop is CASSMDRGDTEAFF. CDR3 nucleotides: TGTGCCAGCAGCATGGACAGGGGGGACACTGAAGCTTTCTTT.

This chain links TRBV15 with TRBJ1-1, with TRBD1 matching over 12 bases. The J segment lost 4 bases and the V segment lost 3 bases, leaving 9 bases of the junction unmatched. CDR3 size: 17 residues. Germline V gives CDR1 LNHNV, CDR2 YYDKDF (reference sequence). The CDR3 protein is CATSSRDRGRTGTEAFF. The CDR3 DNA follows: TGTGCCACCAGCAGCAGGGACAGGGGGCGTACGGGCACTGAAGCTTTCTTT.

CDR3 DNA sequence: TGTGCCAGCAGCTTGCTCTCCCTAGATAATGAGCAGTTCTTC. This encodes CASSLLSLDNEQFF. J is TRBJ2-1 and V is TRBV7-3, with D unresolved. Per germline, CDR1 SGHTA and CDR2 FQGTGA. V lost 3 bases and J lost 7, with 13 bases in between. The CDR3 runs 14 residues.

The chain recombines TRBV2 with TRBJ2-1; 11 bases line up with TRBD2. Germline CDR1 reads SNHLY; CDR2 reads FYNNEI. The CDR3 totals 15 residues. Here the CDR3 DNA reads TGTGCTAGCGCGATCGGAGTGACTAGCGGGAAGTTGGCGTTCTTC. Translation gives CASAIGVTSGKLAFF.

This clone was detected a few times. This chain links TRBV10-1 with TRBJ1-1; D possibly corresponds to TRBD1 (6 bases). V lost 6 bases and J lost 6, with 14 bases in between. Germline V gives CDR1 WNHNN, CDR2 SYGVQD (reference sequence). This CDR3 is built from 13 residues. Here the CDR3 DNA reads TGCGCCAGCAGGGATCAGGGGAGCCCTGAAGCTTTCTTT. Its translation is CASRDQGSPEAFF.

This rearrangement joins TRBV4-3 to TRBJ2-7; a possible D gene is TRBD1 (6 bases). This CDR3 is 16 amino acids long. Germline-derived CDR1 and CDR2 are LGHNA and YSLEER. V was clipped by 2 bases and J by 5 bases, with 19 bases between them. The CDR3 spells CASSQPTPRGRHEQYF. The CDR3 bases are TGCGCCAGCAGCCAACCAACTCCCAGGGGTCGTCACGAGCAGTACTTC.

The CDR3 region is CASSYALSVAVNEKLFF. Written as DNA, the CDR3 is TGTGCCAGCAGTTACGCCTTGTCGGTGGCGGTGAATGAAAAACTGTTTTTT. This chain joins TRBV6-2 or TRBV6-3 and TRBJ1-4; unclear D gene. Germline CDR1 reads MNHEY; CDR2 reads SVGEGT. This CDR3 contains 17 residues. Trimming pared 2 bases from V and 5 bases from J, leaving 18 bases between.

V is TRBV11-2 and J is TRBJ1-3; D may be TRBD1 (5 bases). Trimming stripped 5 bases from V and 0 bases from J, with 20 bases between. The CDR3 spans 18 residues. Per the germline V gene, CDR1 is SGHAT and CDR2 is FQNNGV. In nucleotides, the CDR3 is TGTGCCAGCAGCCCCGCCCCGGTAGTGGGACTCTCTGGAAACACCATATATTTT. Protein sequence: CASSPAPVVGLSGNTIYF.

The V gene is TRBV6-5, the J gene TRBJ2-7; D is possibly TRBD1 (6 bases). The CDR3 is 12 amino acids. The germline V gene encodes CDR1 MNHEY and CDR2 SVGAGI. Trimming cost V 6 bases and J 6 bases, with 12 bases left between them. CDR3 amino acids: CASSPGHGEQYF. The CDR3 DNA is TGTGCCAGCAGCCCGGGACATGGCGAGCAGTACTTC.

The V gene is TRBV6-5, the J gene TRBJ2-3; 7 positions match TRBD2. The germline V gene has CDR1 MNHEY and CDR2 SVGAGI. Unmatched junction bases numbered 10, after V lost 6 bases and J lost 4 bases. The CDR3 covers 15 residues. The CDR3 loop reads CASRAGGGIPDTQYF. The CDR3 DNA follows: TGTGCCAGCAGAGCTGGGGGGGGAATCCCAGATACGCAGTATTTT.

The chain has TRBV6-6 and TRBJ2-5, with D possibly TRBD1 on 6 matching bases. Near its end, the DNA agrees better with TRBJ2-7, so the J call may be wrong. Looked up from germline, CDR1 is MNHNY and CDR2 is SVGAGI (reference sequence). The CDR3 is 13 residues long. The CDR3 DNA sequence: TGTGCCAGCAGAACCGGGGACACTTACGAGCAGTACTTC. Translating gives CASRTGDTYEQYF.

This chain uses TRBV29-1 with TRBJ2-7; the match to TRBD1 covers 8 bases. Losses at the gene ends were 7 bases for V and 3 bases for J; bases not matched to a gene: 8. Looked up from germline, CDR1 is SQVTM and CDR2 is ANQGSEA. The CDR3 has 13 amino acids. For the CDR3, the DNA is TGCAGCGCCGGACAGGGATACAGCTACGAGCAGTACTTC. Translated: CSAGQGYSYEQYF.

V is TRBV7-2 and J is TRBJ1-1; D uncertain. Trimming took 4 bases from V and 1 from J, leaving 7 bases between them. The germline CDR1 and CDR2 sequences are SGHTA and FQGNSA. The CDR3 length is 13 residues. In nucleotides, the CDR3 is TGTGCCAGCAGCTATACGGGGAACACTGAAGCTTTCTTT. It encodes CASSYTGNTEAFF.

The genes are TRBV4-1 and TRBJ2-1, with TRBD2 as a possible D gene (5 bases). Germline V lookup: CDR1 MGHRA, CDR2 YSYEKL. V was clipped by 2 bases and J by 10 bases, with 12 bases between them. The CDR3 length is 13 residues. CDR3 in DNA: TGCGCCAGCAGCCAACCCCCGACTATAGAGCAGTTCTTC. Protein sequence: CASSQPPTIEQFF.

The chain employs TRBV10-3 and TRBJ2-2; 8 bases agree with TRBD2. The CDR3 extends over 14 amino acids. V shed 10 bases and J 6 bases; nucleotides not matched to a gene: 10. Germline V CDR1 and CDR2: ENHRY, SYGVKD. CDR3: CATAASGSPGELFF. As DNA, the CDR3 is TGTGCCACAGCGGCTAGCGGGTCGCCCGGGGAGCTGTTTTTT.

This clone was seen only a few times. This chain uses TRBV6-4 with TRBJ2-1, with 11 bases lining up with TRBD2. The CDR3 is made up of 12 amino acids. CDR1 and CDR2 from the germline V gene are MRHNA and SNTAGT. After removal of 4 bases from V and 12 bases from J, the junction contained 2 bases not matched to a gene. The CDR3 loop reads CASSGLAGLQFF. Here the CDR3 DNA reads TGTGCCAGCAGTGGACTAGCGGGACTGCAGTTCTTC.

CDR3 DNA: TGCAGTGCTAGTTCAGGATTAGTAGCGGGAGGGCCCGGGGAGCTGTTTTTT. Its protein is CSASSGLVAGGPGELFF. The gene calls are TRBV20-1 and TRBJ2-2, with 11 bases aligning to TRBD2. The CDR3 consists of 17 residues. Germline V lookup: CDR1 DFQATT, CDR2 SNEGSKA (reference sequence). V shed 3 bases and J 6 bases; nucleotides not matched to a gene: 12.

The genes are TRBV7-9 and TRBJ2-2; possible D gene TRBD1, 5 bases. Trimming took off 6 bases at V and 1 base at J, with 15 bases between the two ends. The CDR3 sequence is 16 residues long. Germline V CDR1 and CDR2: SEHNR, FQNEAQ (reference sequence). DNA for the CDR3: TGTGCCAGCAGGTTTAGCCAGGGAATGAACACCGGGGAGCTGTTTTTT. It specifies CASRFSQGMNTGELFF. Complete variable domain (other parts from reference TRBV7-9 and TRBJ2-2): DTGVSQNPRHKITKRGQNVTFRCDPISEHNRLYWYRQTLGQGPEFLTYFQNEAQLEKSRLLSDRFSAERPKGSFSTLEIQRTEQGDSAMYLCASRFSQGMNTGELFFGEGSRLTVL.

The genes are TRBV19 and TRBJ2-5, with 8 bases fitting TRBD1. CDR1 LNHDA and CDR2 SQIVND come from the germline V gene (reference sequence). This CDR3 comprises 13 residues. With V trimmed by 7 bases and J by 7 bases, 8 bases remained unmatched. CDR3 DNA sequence: TGTGCCAGTACCGGACAGGGTTCCGGGACCCAGTACTTC. Translating gives CASTGQGSGTQYF.

The chain combines TRBV3-1 (or the pseudogene TRBV3-2) with TRBJ2-4; D not resolved. V shed 5 bases and J shed 9 bases, with 14 bases lying between them. The germline V gene encodes CDR1 LGHDT and CDR2 YNNKEL (reference sequence). This CDR3 spans 13 amino acids. This CDR3 is CASSSQNVGIQYF. Here the CDR3 DNA reads TGTGCCAGCAGCTCACAGAATGTTGGCATTCAGTACTTC.

This clone was seen just once. CDR3 coding DNA: TGCAGTGCTAGTGTTAGGGACACCAGAATGAACACTGAAGCTTTCTTT. Translated, it gives CSASVRDTRMNTEAFF. The J gene is TRBJ1-1, the V gene TRBV20-1; TRBD1 might be the D (6 bases). This CDR3 is 16 amino acids long. Per germline, CDR1 DFQATT and CDR2 SNEGSKA (reference sequence). V lost 3 bases and J lost 0, with 17 bases in between.

The chain links TRBV5-6 to TRBJ2-3, with D maybe TRBD1 (5 bases). The CDR3 is 14 amino acids. CDR1 and CDR2 (germline): SGHDT, YYEEEE. Trimming cost V 2 bases and J 3 bases, with 10 bases left between them. DNA for the CDR3: TGTGCCAGCAGCTTAGTGGCAGGGACAGATACGCAGTATTTT. Its protein product is CASSLVAGTDTQYF.

The rearrangement links TRBV7-2 to TRBJ2-1; TRBD1 aligns across 7 bases. V trimming: 1 base; J trimming: 6 bases; junction bases outside the gene matches: 6. In germline, CDR1 is SGHTA, CDR2 FQGNSA. There are 15 residues in the CDR3. CDR3 sequence reads: CASSLDSDRSNEQFF. CDR3 sequence (DNA): TGTGCCAGCAGCTTAGATTCGGACAGGTCCAATGAGCAGTTCTTC.

The chain carries TRBV4-1 and TRBJ2-5, with D maybe TRBD1 (6 bases). CDR3 length: 14 amino acids. The V end was cut by 6 bases, the J end by 0 bases, with 11 bases between. Germline CDR1 and CDR2: MGHRA and YSYEKL. CDR3 DNA sequence: TGCGCCAGCAGGAAGGACAGCTACCAAGAGACCCAGTACTTC. Protein sequence: CASRKDSYQETQYF.